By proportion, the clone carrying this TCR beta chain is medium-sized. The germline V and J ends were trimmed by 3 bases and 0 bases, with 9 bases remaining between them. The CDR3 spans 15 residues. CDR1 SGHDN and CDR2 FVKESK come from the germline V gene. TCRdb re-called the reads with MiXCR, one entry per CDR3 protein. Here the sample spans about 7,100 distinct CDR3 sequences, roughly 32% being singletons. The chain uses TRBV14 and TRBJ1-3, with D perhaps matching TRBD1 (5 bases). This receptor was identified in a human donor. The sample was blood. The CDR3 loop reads CASSHRQYSGNTIYF. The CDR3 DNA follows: TGTGCCAGCAGCCATCGACAGTACTCTGGAAACACCATATATTTT.